This is a list of T cell receptor beta chains from one sample in a study of T cells in Graves' hyperthyroidism and ophthalmopathy. From the multiplex PCR reads, TCRdb called clonotypes with MiXCR, one entry per CDR3 protein. Of fewer than 650,000 distinct CDR3 sequences in the sample, over 12% are singletons; the top ten hold about 4%. The sample comprised blood. These receptors were collected from a middle-aged woman with Graves' ophthalmopathy. Both conserved end residues are part of each CDR3. D genes are given only for firm matches. Only some rows state a clone size, as once, few, many or a class for expanded clones.

cdr3_length j_call clone_size d_call v_call cdr3_nt cdr3_aa
13 TRBJ2-7 many - TRBV29-1 TGCAGCGTTGGACAGGGAGGGTCTACCGAGCAGTACTTC CSVGQGGSTEQYF
15 TRBJ2-4 many TRBD1 TRBV30 TGTGCCAGCACGGGACAGTCCCTAGCCAAAAACATTCAGTACTTC CASTGQSLAKNIQYF
14 TRBJ2-2 - - TRBV10-3 TGTGCCATCAGTGGGTCGCGGTACACCGGGGAGCTGTTTTTT CAISGSRYTGELFF
13 TRBJ1-1 many - TRBV20-1 TGCAGTGCAGTCAGGGGAGGGGACACTGAAGCTTTCTTT CSAVRGGDTEAFF
13 TRBJ2-5 - - TRBV29-1 TGCAGCGTTGCTCTTAAGGGATTGGGGACCCAGTACTTC CSVALKGLGTQYF
15 TRBJ1-2 - - TRBV12-3/TRBV12-4 TGTGCCAGCAGTCCCCGGGGAGGAAGCATCTATGGCTACACCTTC CASSPRGGSIYGYTF
14 TRBJ2-7 many - TRBV6-2/TRBV6-3 TGTGCCAACAATGGGAGTGTAAGCTCCTACGAGCAGTACTTC CANNGSVSSYEQYF
16 TRBJ1-3 many TRBD1 TRBV12-3/TRBV12-4 TGTGCCAGCAGCTTCACGTGGGACAGGCCTGGAGGCACCATATATTTT CASSFTWDRPGGTIYF
14 TRBJ1-1 few - TRBV19 TGTGCCAGTAGTCCCACGCTCGCATGGGGAGAAGCTTTCTTT CASSPTLAWGEAFF
15 TRBJ2-7 few TRBD1 TRBV27 TGTGCCAGCAGTTTATCGAACAGGGGATCCTACGAGCAGTACTTC CASSLSNRGSYEQYF
13 TRBJ2-7 many TRBD2 TRBV27 TGTGCCAGCACCCCCACGGGGGGGGGCGAGCAGTACTTC CASTPTGGGEQYF
15 TRBJ1-6 - TRBD1 TRBV27 TGTGCCAGCAGTCACCAGGGGGCGGGTAATTCACCCCTCCACTTT CASSHQGAGNSPLHF
16 TRBJ2-5 many TRBD1 TRBV28 TGTGCCAGCAGTCTAAGGACAGGGAGAGGGCTAGAGACCCAGTACTTC CASSLRTGRGLETQYF
17 TRBJ1-5 - - TRBV24-1 TGTGCCACGGAAAGTAAGGGGAGCCTTTATAGCAATCAGCCCCAGCATTTT CATESKGSLYSNQPQHF
14 TRBJ1-6 - - TRBV4-2 TGTGCCAGCAGCCAAGAACGGTATAATTCACCCCTCCACTTT CASSQERYNSPLHF
15 TRBJ1-1 many - TRBV12-3/TRBV12-4 TGTGCCAGCAGTTTATTTCGCCGGGAGGACACTGAAGCTTTCTTT CASSLFRREDTEAFF
14 TRBJ1-1 many TRBD1 TRBV28 TGTGCCAGCAGCGCGGGACAGGGAAACACTGAAGCTTTCTTT CASSAGQGNTEAFF
15 TRBJ2-5 many TRBD2 TRBV28 TGTGCCAGCAGTTCCGGACTAGCGTTTGTGGAGACCCAGTACTTC CASSSGLAFVETQYF
14 TRBJ1-1 many - TRBV3-1 TGTGCCAGCAGCCGCGGACTTGGGGAGACTGAAGCTTTCTTT CASSRGLGETEAFF
14 TRBJ1-1 - - TRBV12-3/TRBV12-4 TGTGCCAGCAGTTCCAGGGTTTCGAGCACTGAAGCTTTCTTT CASSSRVSSTEAFF
14 TRBJ1-1 many TRBD1 TRBV20-1 TGCAGTGCTAGGACAGGGGGGATGAACACTGAAGCTTTCTTT CSARTGGMNTEAFF
10 TRBJ2-7 many - TRBV6-1 TGTGCCAGCAGGCAATACGAGCAGTACTTC CASRQYEQYF
16 TRBJ1-5 - TRBD1 TRBV28 TGTGCCAGCAGACCTACTATGGGACAGGGCCATCAGCCCCAGCATTTT CASRPTMGQGHQPQHF